This T cell receptor (beta chain) was identified in a study of T cells after yellow fever vaccination. As for the study in general: SMART-Seq v4 Ultra Low Input prepared libraries from low-cell fractions.

Study-level results: Most clones from primary vaccination were detected again post-booster (just under 97% CD4, roughly 90% CD8). Weaker, the secondary response had a peak occurring faster, on day 5 versus 15.

TCRdb redid the calling of the 5' RACE reads with MiXCR, one entry per CDR3 protein. In the table there are a few hundred thousand distinct CDR3 sequences, approximately 8% of which are singletons. Of note for this clonotype: Its target is not known. Germline is not matched at one junction end, which may reflect a read error.

Germline CDR1 is SEHNR and CDR2 is FQNEAQ (reference sequence). The CDR3 sequence is 15 residues long. This material consisted of PBMCs, taken about 49 days after the first yellow fever vaccination. The chain joins TRBV7-9 to TRBJ1-6, with 7 positions matching TRBD1. This clonotype originated in a young man who received the YFV17D yellow fever vaccine. CDR3 in amino acids: CASSREQGHNSPHHF. CDR3 nucleotides: TGTGCCAGCAGTCGGGAACAGGGGCATAATTCACCCCACCACTTT.